The entry below gives a single TCR beta chain sequence along with its context. This clonotype was seen repeatedly, ten times or more. There is no known antigen for this receptor. No base qualities exist here, and no much larger clone lies one base off it. Library preparation employed PCR. The listed sequencing device is Illumina HiSeq 2500. TCR library preparation used molecular barcoding, with unique molecular identifiers applied to normalize quantification of the TCRbeta repertoire. Using fastp trimming at Q25 and MiXCR clonotype assembly, TCRdb reanalyzed the public sequencing data and kept in-frame beta chains. Rows merge per CDR3 protein into single entries with the most common DNA and genes. This sample has more than 550,000 distinct CDR3 sequences in its table, and over 9.5% of those were observed once. Roughly 4% of the sample comes from the top ten. This sample is part of a study of T-cell reconstitution after alpha-beta-depleted transplantation in children (dated by TCRdb to the mid-2010s). With respect to the entire study: Using TCR repertoire profiling, the study followed T-cell immune reconstitution in a quantitative way in children after TCRalphabeta/CD19-depleted allogeneic hematopoietic cell transplantation.

This clonotype was obtained from a human donor who donated a stem cell graft to a child with acute myeloid leukemia. The source was PBMCs from the stem cell graft donor, collected from the stem cell graft.

At the DNA level, the sequence is TGTGCCAGCAGTTCCACCCCGGGGGGGCTCACTGAAGCTTTCTTT. This codes for CASSSTPGGLTEAFF. The V gene is TRBV27 and the J gene is TRBJ1-1, and the D gene may be TRBD1, 6 bases matching. Counted from cysteine to phenylalanine, this CDR3 has 15 amino acids. Left in the record is the CDR3 DNA by itself, 45 bases read in frame from the first base. The junction carries 16 bases between V and J, which are trimmed by 4 bases and 4 bases respectively. Looking up the germline V gene (reference sequence) yields CDR1 MNHEY and CDR2 SMNVEV.